These T cell receptor beta chains were read from a single sample in a study of human T cells and chemical hapten exposure. Via MiXCR, TCRdb re-called the RACE reads, giving one row per CDR3 protein. Among approximately 260,000 distinct CDR3 sequences listed, approximately 8.6% were seen once. Material: whole blood, obtained in connection with sensitization to the hapten diphenylcyclopropenone (DPC). The origin of the receptors is a woman aged 40 to 50 with alopecia areata. Some clones in this sample may be carry-over from other donors' samples. Each CDR3 is given with its conserved first and last residue. A D gene is named only where the DNA matches it firmly. For some rows the clone size is stated as once, few or many, or as a class when expanded; others skip it.

v_call: TRBV12-3/TRBV12-4
j_call: TRBJ1-1
d_call: TRBD1
clone_size: few
cdr3_aa: CASSLGQGSAEAFF
cdr3_nt: TGTGCCAGCAGTTTGGGACAGGGTAGCGCTGAAGCTTTCTTT

v_call: TRBV7-2
j_call: TRBJ2-2
d_call: TRBD2
clone_size: many
cdr3_aa: CASRGTSGSKGGELFF
cdr3_nt: TGTGCCAGCAGGGGGACTAGCGGGAGTAAGGGCGGGGAGCTGTTTTTT

v_call: TRBV2
j_call: TRBJ1-1
d_call: NA
clone_size: few
cdr3_aa: CASSGRGAGTEAFF
cdr3_nt: TGTGCCAGCAGTGGTAGGGGGGCTGGTACTGAAGCTTTCTTT

v_call: TRBV29-1
j_call: TRBJ1-2
d_call: NA
clone_size: NA
cdr3_aa: CSSSPTGWENGYTF
cdr3_nt: TGCAGCTCCTCCCCTACAGGGTGGGAGAATGGCTACACCTTC

v_call: TRBV12-3/TRBV12-4
j_call: TRBJ2-2
d_call: NA
clone_size: NA
cdr3_aa: CASSFAGLGTGELFF
cdr3_nt: TGTGCCAGCAGTTTTGCGGGGCTTGGCACCGGGGAGCTGTTTTTT

v_call: TRBV7-9
j_call: TRBJ2-4
d_call: TRBD1
clone_size: few
cdr3_aa: CASGLMTGNKNIQYF
cdr3_nt: TGTGCCAGCGGACTTATGACAGGGAACAAAAACATTCAGTACTTC

v_call: TRBV28
j_call: TRBJ2-2
d_call: NA
clone_size: few
cdr3_aa: CASSGRLTGELFF
cdr3_nt: TGTGCCAGCTCCGGTCGGCTTACCGGGGAGCTGTTTTTT

v_call: TRBV7-2
j_call: TRBJ2-7
d_call: TRBD2
clone_size: NA
cdr3_aa: CASSSIAGPSYEQYF
cdr3_nt: TGTGCCAGCAGCTCCATAGCGGGGCCCTCCTACGAGCAGTACTTC

v_call: TRBV20-1
j_call: TRBJ2-1
d_call: TRBD2
clone_size: NA
cdr3_aa: CSARTAGGYNEQFF
cdr3_nt: TGCAGTGCTAGGACAGCGGGAGGATACAATGAGCAGTTCTTC

v_call: TRBV29-1
j_call: TRBJ2-1
d_call: NA
clone_size: few
cdr3_aa: CSGGIGAKHNEQFF
cdr3_nt: TGCAGCGGGGGGATCGGAGCCAAGCACAATGAGCAGTTCTTC

v_call: TRBV6-5
j_call: TRBJ2-1
d_call: NA
clone_size: NA
cdr3_aa: CASSYLVHGGNEQFF
cdr3_nt: TGTGCCAGCAGTTACCTCGTGCACGGGGGTAATGAGCAGTTCTTC

v_call: TRBV30
j_call: TRBJ2-1
d_call: NA
clone_size: NA
cdr3_aa: CAFLASRLRLHNEQFF
cdr3_nt: TGTGCCTTCCTCGCCTCAAGGCTTCGCCTTCACAATGAGCAGTTCTTC

v_call: TRBV28
j_call: TRBJ2-7
d_call: NA
clone_size: NA
cdr3_aa: CASSSPGQHSYEQYF
cdr3_nt: TGTGCCAGCAGTTCTCCGGGGCAGCACTCCTACGAGCAGTACTTC

v_call: TRBV29-1
j_call: TRBJ1-6
d_call: NA
clone_size: NA
cdr3_aa: CSVAGTEHNSPLHF
cdr3_nt: TGCAGCGTAGCCGGGACGGAGCATAATTCACCCCTCCACTTT

v_call: TRBV7-9
j_call: TRBJ2-3
d_call: TRBD2
clone_size: few
cdr3_aa: CASSFGAGAGGTDTQYF
cdr3_nt: TGTGCCAGCAGCTTCGGGGCGGGAGCGGGAGGCACAGATACGCAGTATTTT

v_call: TRBV29-1
j_call: TRBJ1-2
d_call: NA
clone_size: many
cdr3_aa: CSVETDNYGYTF
cdr3_nt: TGCAGCGTTGAGACCGATAACTATGGCTACACCTTC

v_call: TRBV4-1
j_call: TRBJ2-7
d_call: TRBD2
clone_size: few
cdr3_aa: CASSQGPGGSYEQYF
cdr3_nt: TGCGCCAGCAGCCAAGGGCCCGGGGGGTCCTACGAGCAGTACTTC

v_call: TRBV6-2/TRBV6-3
j_call: TRBJ2-7
d_call: NA
clone_size: many
cdr3_aa: CASSYSAGYYEQYF
cdr3_nt: TGTGCCAGCAGTTACTCCGCAGGATACTACGAGCAGTACTTC

v_call: TRBV28
j_call: TRBJ1-6
d_call: NA
clone_size: few
cdr3_aa: CASSWGSPLHF
cdr3_nt: TGTGCCAGCAGTTGGGGTTCACCCCTCCACTTT

v_call: TRBV11-1
j_call: TRBJ2-7
d_call: TRBD1
clone_size: NA
cdr3_aa: CASSITGQHYEQYF
cdr3_nt: TGTGCCAGCAGCATAACGGGACAGCACTACGAGCAGTACTTC

v_call: TRBV7-3
j_call: TRBJ2-1
d_call: TRBD2
clone_size: few
cdr3_aa: CASSLTTSGTSGSNEQFF
cdr3_nt: TGTGCCAGCAGCCTAACGACATCCGGGACTAGCGGGAGCAATGAGCAGTTCTTC

v_call: TRBV6-2/TRBV6-3
j_call: TRBJ2-7
d_call: NA
clone_size: NA
cdr3_aa: CASSYIPPHEQYF
cdr3_nt: TGTGCCAGCAGTTACATTCCTCCCCACGAGCAGTACTTC

v_call: TRBV10-3
j_call: TRBJ2-1
d_call: NA
clone_size: few
cdr3_aa: CAISELTSNEQFF
cdr3_nt: TGTGCCATCAGTGAGTTAACTTCGAATGAGCAGTTCTTC

v_call: TRBV4-1
j_call: TRBJ2-4
d_call: TRBD1
clone_size: NA
cdr3_aa: CASSLKGGLDIQYF
cdr3_nt: TGCGCCAGCAGCCTAAAAGGGGGCTTGGACATTCAGTACTTC

v_call: TRBV12-3/TRBV12-4
j_call: TRBJ1-1
d_call: NA
clone_size: NA
cdr3_aa: CASSLSPRGRTEAFF
cdr3_nt: TGTGCCAGCAGTTTATCCCCCCGGGGGCGGACTGAAGCTTTCTTT

v_call: TRBV5-6
j_call: TRBJ1-5
d_call: NA
clone_size: NA
cdr3_aa: CASSWGDQPQHF
cdr3_nt: TGTGCCAGCAGCTGGGGGGATCAGCCCCAGCATTTT

v_call: TRBV12-3/TRBV12-4
j_call: TRBJ2-5
d_call: NA
clone_size: NA
cdr3_aa: CASSSPSTGQETQYF
cdr3_nt: TGTGCCAGCAGTTCCCCTTCGACAGGTCAAGAGACCCAGTACTTC

v_call: TRBV7-9
j_call: TRBJ2-5
d_call: NA
clone_size: NA
cdr3_aa: CASSLGATRETQYF
cdr3_nt: TGTGCCAGCAGCTTAGGGGCCACCAGAGAGACCCAGTACTTC

v_call: TRBV6-2/TRBV6-3
j_call: TRBJ1-5
d_call: NA
clone_size: once
cdr3_aa: CASSYDGFSNQPQHF
cdr3_nt: TGTGCCAGCAGTTACGATGGGTTTAGCAATCAGCCCCAGCATTTT

v_call: TRBV7-2
j_call: TRBJ2-1
d_call: TRBD2
clone_size: many
cdr3_aa: CASSPGLAGAKLYNEQFF
cdr3_nt: TGTGCCAGCAGCCCTGGACTAGCGGGGGCTAAACTATACAATGAGCAGTTCTTC

v_call: TRBV5-1
j_call: TRBJ2-5
d_call: NA
clone_size: NA
cdr3_aa: CASSPSAGLVKETQYF
cdr3_nt: TGCGCCAGCAGCCCATCGGCGGGATTAGTAAAAGAGACCCAGTACTTC

v_call: TRBV28
j_call: TRBJ1-4
d_call: NA
clone_size: many
cdr3_aa: CASSSTGMDNEKLFF
cdr3_nt: TGTGCCAGCAGTTCTACAGGGATGGATAATGAAAAACTGTTTTTT